What follows is one T cell receptor beta chain and its context. V lost 5 bases and J lost 4; bases outside the gene matches: 9. The CDR3 runs to 16 residues. This sample stems from a study of identical twins. TCRdb called the 5' RACE reads again in MiXCR, with one record for every CDR3 protein. Seen here are hundreds of thousands of distinct CDR3 sequences, around 8.6% observed once, and the top ten hold around 0.98%. Separately, the same data were catalogued under a study of yellow fever vaccine responses in identical twins.

This TCR came from a woman under 30 in good health. The chain joins TRBV12-3 or TRBV12-4 to TRBJ2-1; TRBD2 aligns across 9 bases. The sample comprised PBMCs. CDR3 sequence (DNA): TGTGCCAGCAGTCCCCGACCTAGCGGGGATTACAATGAGCAGTTCTTC. Translation: CASSPRPSGDYNEQFF.